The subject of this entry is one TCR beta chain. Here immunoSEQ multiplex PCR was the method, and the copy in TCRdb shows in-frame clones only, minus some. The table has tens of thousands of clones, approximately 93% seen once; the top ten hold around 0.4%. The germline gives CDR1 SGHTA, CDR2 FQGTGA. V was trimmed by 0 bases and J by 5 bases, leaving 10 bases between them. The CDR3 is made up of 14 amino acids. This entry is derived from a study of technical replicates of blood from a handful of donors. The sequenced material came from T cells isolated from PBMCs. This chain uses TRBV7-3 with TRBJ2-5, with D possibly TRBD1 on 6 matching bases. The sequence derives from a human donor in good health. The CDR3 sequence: CASSLTGQGETQYF. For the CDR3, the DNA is TGTGCCAGCAGCTTAACCGGGCAGGGGGAGACCCAGTACTTC.